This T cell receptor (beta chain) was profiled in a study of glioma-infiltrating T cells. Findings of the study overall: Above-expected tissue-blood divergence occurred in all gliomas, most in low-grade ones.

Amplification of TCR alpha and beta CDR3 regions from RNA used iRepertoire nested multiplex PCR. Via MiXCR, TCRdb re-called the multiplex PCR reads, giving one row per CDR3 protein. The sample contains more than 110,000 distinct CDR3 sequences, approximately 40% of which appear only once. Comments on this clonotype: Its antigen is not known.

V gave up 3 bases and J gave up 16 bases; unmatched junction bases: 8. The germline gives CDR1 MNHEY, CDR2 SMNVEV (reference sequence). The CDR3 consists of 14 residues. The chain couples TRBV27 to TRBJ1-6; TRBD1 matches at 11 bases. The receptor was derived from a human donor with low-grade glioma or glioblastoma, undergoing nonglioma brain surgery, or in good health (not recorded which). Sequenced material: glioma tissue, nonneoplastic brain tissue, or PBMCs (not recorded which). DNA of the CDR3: TGTGCCAGCAGTTTCGCCGGGACAGGGGGAAGACTCCACTTT. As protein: CASSFAGTGGRLHF.